What follows are 5 T cell receptor beta chains derived from one specimen sequenced in a study of blood T cell repertoires in COVID-19 (dated by TCRdb to about 2020). Library generation was performed with the immunoSEQ multiplex PCR assay. TCRdb provides this immuneACCESS table in a form limited to in-frame rearrangements. Some clones are lacking; in checked studies, under half of them reflect an unresolved V gene, and why the rest are absent is not known. The sample table lists under 85,000 clones, under 85% of them with a count of one. The ten largest clones add up to roughly 14% of the sample. The sequenced sample consisted of peripheral blood. These receptors originate from a man aged 50 to 60 with COVID-19, enrolled during active disease.

The V gene is TRBV2, the J gene TRBJ1-3, with 7 bases lining up with TRBD1. V was clipped by 6 bases and J by 6 bases; unmatched bases: 8. The V gene's germline CDR1 is SNHLY and CDR2 FYNNEI. The CDR3 contains 14 residues. The CDR3 nucleotides read TGTGCCAGCAGCCCCGGGACAGTATTAAACACCATATATTTT. As protein: CASSPGTVLNTIYF.

The rearrangement joins TRBV7-3 to TRBJ2-3, with TRBD2 matching 14 bases. The CDR3 totals 16 residues. After removal of 3 bases from V and 6 bases from J, the junction contained 5 bases not matched to a gene. The germline gives CDR1 SGHTA, CDR2 FQGTGA. Here the CDR3 DNA reads TGTGCCAGCAGCTTGACTAGCGGGGGGGCATTGGATACGCAGTATTTT. It codes for CASSLTSGGALDTQYF.

The chain recombines TRBV2 with TRBJ2-3; a possible D gene is TRBD2 (5 bases). This CDR3 spans 14 amino acids. Trimming cost V 8 bases and J 0 bases, with 12 bases left between them. Germline V gene data show CDR1 as SNHLY and CDR2 as FYNNEI. This CDR3 is CASGSIASTDTQYF. CDR3 sequence (DNA): TGTGCCAGCGGGAGCATAGCCAGCACAGATACGCAGTATTTT.

The chain uses TRBV3-1 (or the pseudogene TRBV3-2) and TRBJ1-6; possible D gene TRBD1, 6 bases. V was pared by 4 bases and J by 5 bases, with 9 bases between. Germline V gene data show CDR1 as LGHDT and CDR2 as YNNKEL (reference sequence). The CDR3 totals 14 residues. The CDR3 spells CASSRTVDNSPLHF. The DNA of the CDR3 is TGTGCCAGCAGCCGGACAGTTGATAATTCACCCCTCCACTTT.

The V and J genes are TRBV2 and TRBJ2-7, with 7 nucleotides matching TRBD1. CDR3 length: 12 amino acids. Per germline, CDR1 SNHLY and CDR2 FYNNEI. The trim removed 4 bases at V and 13 bases at J, leaving 10 bases unmatched. CDR3 region: CASSGDSASVYF. CDR3 nucleotides: TGTGCCAGCAGTGGGGACAGCGCTTCAGTATACTTC.